Following are 16 T cell receptor beta chains from one sample sequenced in a study of blood T cell repertoires in COVID-19 (dated by TCRdb to 2020 to 2022). Preparation of the library involved the immunoSEQ multiplex PCR assay. The clones in this table, taken by TCRdb from immuneACCESS, are in-frame only. Not every clone is retained; where verified, under half of the shortfall comes from an unresolved V gene, and the cause of the rest is unknown. Counted in this sample were approximately 350,000 clones; roughly 90% of them appeared once. 0.95% to 1.5% of the sample goes to the ten largest clones. The sample was peripheral blood. The receptors shown here come from a man aged 40-49 years with acute or convalescent COVID-19.

The chain couples TRBV18 to TRBJ1-2; a weak D match, TRBD1 (6 bases). V gave up 1 base and J gave up 8 bases, with 20 bases separating them. Per germline, CDR1 KGHSH and CDR2 LQKENI. The CDR3 contains 16 residues. The CDR3 sequence: CASSPQQEQGIKGYTF. CDR3 DNA sequence: TGTGCCAGCTCACCACAACAGGAACAGGGAATAAAGGGCTACACCTTC.

Only one count was recorded for this clone. The chain carries TRBV27 and TRBJ1-1, with 7 positions matching TRBD1. CDR1 and CDR2 (germline): MNHEY, SMNVEV (reference sequence). After removal of 2 bases from V and 4 bases from J, the junction contained 13 bases not matched to a gene. The CDR3 consists of 17 residues. Written as DNA, the CDR3 is TGTGCCAGCAGTTTACGCGGAGGGGGCCCTACTGTCACTGAAGCTTTCTTT. Amino acids: CASSLRGGGPTVTEAFF.

This rearrangement joins TRBV19 to TRBJ2-1; 11 bases fit TRBD2. Trimming cost V 6 bases and J 5 bases; bases outside gene matches: 6. In germline, CDR1 is LNHDA, CDR2 SQIVND (reference sequence). This CDR3 region has 15 residues. In nucleotides, the CDR3 is TGTGCCAGTAGCCTACTAGCGGGAGAGGACAATGAGCAGTTCTTC. Amino acids: CASSLLAGEDNEQFF.

CDR3 DNA: TGCGCCAGCAGCTTGGTTAGCCACGAGCAGTACTTC. Protein sequence: CASSLVSHEQYF. The chain recombines TRBV5-1 with TRBJ2-7, with no clear D. The CDR3 contains 12 residues. Trimming cost V 0 bases and J 5 bases, with 6 bases left between them. CDR1 is SGHRS, CDR2 YFSETQ, per germline.

The V gene is TRBV7-9, the J gene TRBJ2-1; 15 nucleotides agree with TRBD2. This CDR3 comprises 18 residues. Germline-derived CDR1 and CDR2 are SEHNR and FQNEAQ (reference sequence). The trim removed 4 bases at V and 6 bases at J, leaving 10 bases unmatched. The CDR3 DNA reads TGTGCCAGCAGCTCTAGAGGGGGACTAGCGGGAGGACGCAATGAGCAGTTCTTC. Translated: CASSSRGGLAGGRNEQFF.

The genes are TRBV18 and TRBJ2-1; tentative D call: TRBD2 (6 bases). Germline loops: CDR1 KGHSH, CDR2 LQKENI. There are 16 residues in the CDR3. V gave up 2 bases and J gave up 0 bases, with 11 bases separating them. CDR3 DNA sequence: TGTGCCAGCTCACCAGGGCGGGGCCTCTCCTACAATGAGCAGTTCTTC. The encoded protein is CASSPGRGLSYNEQFF.

The gene calls are TRBV19 and TRBJ2-7, with 8 bases identical to TRBD1. The CDR3 extends over 13 amino acids. With 6 bases clipped from V and 4 bases from J, the junction kept 5 bases outside the gene matches. In germline, CDR1 is LNHDA, CDR2 SQIVND (reference sequence). CDR3 sequence reads: CASSGQGRYEQYF. CDR3 DNA: TGTGCCAGTAGCGGACAGGGCAGGTACGAGCAGTACTTC.

The chain carries TRBV7-2 and TRBJ2-1; tentative D call: TRBD1 (7 bases). Per germline, CDR1 SGHTA and CDR2 FQGNSA. The V end was cut by 7 bases, the J end by 4 bases, with 20 bases between. This CDR3 region has 16 residues. In DNA, the CDR3 is TGTGCCAGCACCTTCCCCGGGCAGGGGGGTTACAATGAGCAGTTCTTC. This translates into CASTFPGQGGYNEQFF.

V usage is TRBV28 and J usage is TRBJ2-1; no reliable D call. The CDR3 runs 12 residues. Looked up from germline, CDR1 is MDHEN and CDR2 is SYDVKM. The V end lost 5 bases, the J end lost 9 bases, and 11 bases lay between the germline ends. The CDR3 sequence: CASSVSSSEQFF. CDR3 bases: TGTGCCAGCAGTGTATCGTCTAGTGAGCAGTTCTTC.

The table lists this clone with a few counts. The genes are TRBV6-2 or TRBV6-3 and TRBJ1-2; 9 bases are a match to TRBD1. Germline CDR1 reads MNHEY; CDR2 reads SVGEGT. The CDR3 runs to 15 residues. V lost 2 bases, J lost 8 bases, and 9 bases stayed unmatched. The CDR3 loop reads CASSYQGQGLGGYTF. In DNA form, the CDR3 reads TGTGCCAGCAGTTACCAGGGACAGGGATTGGGCGGCTACACCTTC.

The V call is TRBV4-2, the J call TRBJ1-2; TRBD1 aligns across 7 bases. Germline trimming cut 0 bases from V and 4 bases from J; bases unmatched to any gene: 2. The CDR3 consists of 14 residues. In germline, CDR1 is LGHNA, CDR2 YNFKEQ. CDR3: CASSQEQGSYGYTF. Here the CDR3 DNA reads TGTGCCAGCAGCCAAGAACAGGGGTCCTATGGCTACACCTTC.

The chain couples TRBV19 to TRBJ1-1, with TRBD1 identical over 11 bases. From germline, CDR1 is LNHDA and CDR2 SQIVND (reference sequence). V was clipped by 5 bases and J by 7 bases; unmatched bases: 6. This CDR3 has 14 amino acids. CDR3 region: CASSADRGHGEAFF. The CDR3 DNA reads as TGTGCCAGTAGTGCGGACAGGGGGCATGGTGAAGCTTTCTTT.

The V gene is TRBV6-2 or TRBV6-3, the J gene TRBJ2-7, with 7 nucleotides matching TRBD1. CDR3 size: 14 residues. Germline loops: CDR1 MNHEY, CDR2 SVGEGT. The J segment lost 6 bases and the V segment lost 5 bases, leaving 10 bases of the junction unmatched. In nucleotides, the CDR3 is TGTGCCAGCAGTGGGACAGAAAGCTACGGCGAGCAGTACTTC. It encodes CASSGTESYGEQYF.

This chain connects TRBV5-1 to TRBJ2-5, with 7 bases aligning to TRBD2. CDR1 SGHRS and CDR2 YFSETQ come from the germline V gene. This CDR3 spans 16 amino acids. The ends lost 0 bases at V and 2 bases at J; junction bases unmatched: 7. CDR3 sequence (DNA): TGCGCCAGCAGCTTGGCCCCAGGACTAGGGCAAGAGACCCAGTACTTC. Protein product: CASSLAPGLGQETQYF.

The V gene is TRBV28, the J gene TRBJ1-5, with TRBD1 matching over 7 bases. Germline CDR1 and CDR2: MDHEN and SYDVKM. This CDR3 is built from 15 residues. V dropped 3 bases and J dropped 4; count of bases not matched to a gene: 6. The CDR3 DNA follows: TGTGCCAGCAGTTTTCGTGGACAGGAGAATCAGCCCCAGCATTTT. Its translation: CASSFRGQENQPQHF.

Only one count was recorded for this clone. J is TRBJ1-1 and V is TRBV18; D is perhaps TRBD1 (5 bases). Germline loops: CDR1 KGHSH, CDR2 LQKENI. The ends were cut back, 2 bases at V and 4 bases at J, with 17 bases in the middle. There are 16 residues in the CDR3. CDR3 amino acids: CASSPGRAGAGTEAFF. CDR3 nucleotide sequence: TGTGCCAGCTCACCAGGGAGGGCCGGGGCTGGCACTGAAGCTTTCTTT. Complete variable domain (other parts from reference TRBV18 and TRBJ1-1): NAGVMQNPRHLVRRRGQEARLRCSPMKGHSHVYWYRQLPEEGLKFMVYLQKENIIDESGMPKERFSAEFPKEGPSILRIQQVVRGDSAAYFCASSPGRAGAGTEAFFGQGTRLTVV.